A single sample is the source of the 11 T cell receptor beta chains below, sequenced in a study of blood T cell repertoires in COVID-19. Measured with immunoSEQ multiplex PCR; TCRdb has only the in-frame clones, and not every one. This table holds under 100,000 clones, approximately 90% found once. Sequencing was carried out using peripheral blood. Receptors originate from a man aged 45-65 years with active COVID-19.

V is TRBV7-2 and J is TRBJ1-6; D is unclear. Per the germline V gene, CDR1 is SGHTA and CDR2 is FQGNSA. This CDR3 is built from 13 residues. V lost 5 bases and J 11 bases, leaving 13 bases between the germline ends. The CDR3: CASSPEGGPPLHF. The CDR3 DNA is TGTGCCAGCAGCCCAGAAGGAGGACCACCCCTCCACTTT.

This chain uses TRBV28 with TRBJ2-3; D might be TRBD2 (6 bases). Between the trimmed V and J ends, which lost 6 bases and 4 bases, there was a span of 23 bases. The germline CDR1 and CDR2 sequences are MDHEN and SYDVKM. The CDR3 spans 17 residues. The CDR3 reads CASSPSWGVQTADTQYF. The CDR3 DNA is TGTGCCAGCAGCCCTTCTTGGGGGGTCCAGACGGCAGATACGCAGTATTTT.

Points on this clone: One junction end does not reproduce the germline sequence, and a read error may be involved. The chain couples TRBV5-1 to TRBJ1-2; D is ambiguous. The CDR3 covers 15 residues. Germline CDR1 and CDR2: SGHRS and YFSETQ. The CDR3 spells CASSPFAGRIYRYTF. The CDR3 DNA sequence: TGCGCCAGCAGCCCTTTCGCGGGCAGGATCTATCGCTACACCTTC.

This chain uses TRBV5-1 with TRBJ2-1; 12 bases agree with TRBD2. This CDR3 has 17 amino acids. Germline CDR1 is SGHRS and CDR2 is YFSETQ. Unmatched junction bases numbered 5, after V lost 0 bases and J lost 4 bases. CDR3 coding DNA: TGCGCCAGCAGCTTGGACACGACTAGCGGGGGATACAATGAGCAGTTCTTC. Protein sequence: CASSLDTTSGGYNEQFF.

This clone was seen once. This rearrangement joins TRBV9 to TRBJ2-3; 9 bases align to TRBD2. This CDR3 is 14 amino acids long. Trimming removed 3 bases from V and 4 bases from J; junction bases left unmatched: 3. Per germline, CDR1 SGDLS and CDR2 YYNGEE. Written as DNA, the CDR3 is TGTGCCAGCAGCGATAGCGGGGGAGCAGATACGCAGTATTTT. This gives the protein CASSDSGGADTQYF.

The rearrangement joins TRBV19 to TRBJ2-1; 12 positions agree with TRBD2. V lost 3 bases, J lost 8 bases, and 8 bases stayed unmatched. CDR3 length equals 16 residues. Per the germline V gene, CDR1 is LNHDA and CDR2 is SQIVND (reference sequence). CDR3 sequence reads: CASSIRPGLAGHEQFF. CDR3 DNA sequence: TGTGCCAGTAGTATCAGACCGGGACTAGCGGGCCATGAGCAGTTCTTC.

The J gene is TRBJ2-1, the V gene TRBV5-4, with a possible D match to TRBD1 (5 bases). The CDR3 contains 15 residues. V lost 2 bases and J 1 base, leaving 10 bases between the germline ends. CDR1 is SGHNT, CDR2 YYREEE, per germline (reference sequence). In DNA form, the CDR3 reads TGTGCCAGCAGCTTAGAACAGGTATCCTACAATGAGCAGTTCTTC. Translation gives CASSLEQVSYNEQFF.

The rearrangement uses TRBV28 and TRBJ2-7; D is possibly TRBD2 (5 bases). The CDR3 runs to 13 residues. Germline loops: CDR1 MDHEN, CDR2 SYDVKM. V shed 4 bases and J shed 3 bases, with 10 bases lying between them. The CDR3 DNA is TGTGCCAGCAGTTCCCCCGGGAACTACGAGCAGTACTTC. This gives the protein CASSSPGNYEQYF.

This clone is a singleton in its sample. The genes are TRBV28 and TRBJ2-2; D perhaps matches TRBD1 (6 bases). In germline, CDR1 is MDHEN, CDR2 SYDVKM. This CDR3 has 16 amino acids. Trimming stripped 5 bases from V and 4 bases from J, with 17 bases between. CDR3: CASSAWGPGGTGELFF. The CDR3 nucleotides read TGTGCCAGCAGTGCCTGGGGGCCCGGCGGCACCGGGGAGCTGTTTTTT.

This chain joins TRBV24-1 and TRBJ1-1; D is perhaps TRBD1 (5 bases). V shed 5 bases and J shed 3 bases, with 24 bases lying between them. There are 18 residues in the CDR3. Germline-derived CDR1 and CDR2 are KGHDR and SFDVKD. CDR3 DNA: TGTGCCACCAGTGCTCCACCGCCAGGGTCGCTTCGGGACACTGAAGCTTTCTTT. This codes for CATSAPPPGSLRDTEAFF.

This clone was observed once. V usage is TRBV7-5 and J usage is TRBJ2-1; no DNA check was done on the table's D call, TRBD2. TRBV7-5 represents a pseudogene. The CDR3 extends over 16 amino acids. The CDR3 region is CVRSLGTSGENNEQFF. CDR3 sequence (DNA): TGTGTCAGAAGCTTAGGGACTAGCGGGGAGAACAATGAGCAGTTCTTC.